This TCR beta chain was retrieved from a study of blood T cell repertoires in COVID-19. Only a few counts were recorded for this clone. The CDR3 totals 16 residues. V was trimmed by 4 bases and J by 2 bases, leaving 15 bases between them. In germline, CDR1 is MGHRA, CDR2 YSYEKL. Using immunoSEQ multiplex PCR, the repertoire was profiled, and TCRdb retains in-frame clones only, with some absent. The table includes under 65,000 clones, less than 75% detected once. The V and J genes are TRBV4-1 and TRBJ1-3; D unclear. This TCR was recovered from a woman between 65 and 79 years old with acute or convalescent COVID-19. Sequenced material: peripheral blood. CDR3 loop: CASSPGSGRTGNTIYF. The CDR3 bases are TGCGCCAGCAGCCCCGGGTCGGGGAGAACTGGAAACACCATATATTTT.